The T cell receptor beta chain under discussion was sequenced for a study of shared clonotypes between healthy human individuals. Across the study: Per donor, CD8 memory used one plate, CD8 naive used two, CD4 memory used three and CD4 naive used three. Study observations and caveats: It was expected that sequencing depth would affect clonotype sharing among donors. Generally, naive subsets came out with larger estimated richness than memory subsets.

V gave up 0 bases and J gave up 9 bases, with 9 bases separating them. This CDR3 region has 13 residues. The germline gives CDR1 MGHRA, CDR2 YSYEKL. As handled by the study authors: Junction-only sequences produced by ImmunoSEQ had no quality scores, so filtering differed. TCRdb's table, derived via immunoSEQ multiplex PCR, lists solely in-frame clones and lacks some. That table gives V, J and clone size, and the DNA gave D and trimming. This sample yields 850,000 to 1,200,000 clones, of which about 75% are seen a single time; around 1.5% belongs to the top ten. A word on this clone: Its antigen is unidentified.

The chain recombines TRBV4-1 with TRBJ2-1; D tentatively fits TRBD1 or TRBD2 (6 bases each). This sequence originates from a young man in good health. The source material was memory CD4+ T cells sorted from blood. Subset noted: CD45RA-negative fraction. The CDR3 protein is CASSQDRGAEQFF. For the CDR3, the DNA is TGCGCCAGCAGCCAAGATAGGGGGGCTGAGCAGTTCTTC.